This T cell receptor beta chain comes out of a study of multiple sclerosis patients with progressive multifocal leukoencephalopathy. As for the study in general: The control group, sampled over time, had multiple sclerosis, received natalizumab and did not develop PML. Points from the study as a whole: Less diverse TRB repertoires were suggested in most PML patients.

Sequencing was at survey level. Profiled with immunoSEQ multiplex PCR; TCRdb holds only in-frame clones, not every one. This sample has tens of thousands of clones, with about 88% found just once. This clone was picked up a small number of times. The antigen is unknown. Time point given: before natalizumab initiation. This CDR3 has 15 residues. Per the germline V gene, CDR1 is SGDLS and CDR2 is YYNGEE. V lost 0 bases to trimming and J lost 4 bases, with 11 bases between them. Material for sequencing was PBMCs. This receptor was identified in a human donor with multiple sclerosis. V is TRBV9 and J is TRBJ1-5; tentative D call: TRBD1 (5 bases). CDR3 DNA sequence: TGTGCCAGCAGCGTAGGGGGCATCTCGAATCAGCCCCAGCATTTT. It is translated as CASSVGGISNQPQHF.